This is a list of T cell receptor beta chains from one sample in a study of blood T cell repertoires in COVID-19. The method was immunoSEQ multiplex PCR; TCRdb's version includes in-frame clones alone and lacks a portion of them. Altogether over 200,000 clones are present, approximately 85% being singletons, with the ten largest covering approximately 0.7%. Material: peripheral blood. The receptors shown here come from a human donor in a cohort sampled during active COVID-19. CDR3s include the opening cysteine and the closing phenylalanine or tryptophan. Each record gives: J gene, CDR3 length, clone size, D gene, V gene, CDR3 protein, CDR3 DNA. A D gene is named only where the DNA matches it firmly. Size is omitted from some rows. Given values are once, few, many or a class for expanded clones.

J gene: TRBJ2-6; CDR3 length: 15; clone size: -; D gene: -; V gene: TRBV6-1; CDR3 protein: CASSDQASGANVLTF; CDR3 DNA: TGTGCCAGCAGTGATCAGGCCTCTGGGGCCAACGTCCTGACTTTC
J gene: TRBJ1-3; CDR3 length: 17; clone size: -; D gene: TRBD1; V gene: TRBV28; CDR3 protein: CASSLLRFRGLGNTIYF; CDR3 DNA: TGTGCCAGCAGTTTATTAAGGTTCAGGGGGCTTGGAAACACCATATATTTT
J gene: TRBJ2-3; CDR3 length: 17; clone size: -; D gene: -; V gene: TRBV7-6; CDR3 protein: CASSPSPSSFSTDTQYF; CDR3 DNA: TGTGCCAGCAGCCCCTCCCCTTCTAGCTTCAGCACAGATACGCAGTATTTT
J gene: TRBJ1-4; CDR3 length: 13; clone size: -; D gene: -; V gene: TRBV27; CDR3 protein: CASSPATNEKLFF; CDR3 DNA: TGTGCCAGCAGTCCAGCAACTAATGAAAAACTGTTTTTT
J gene: TRBJ2-7; CDR3 length: 15; clone size: -; D gene: -; V gene: TRBV4-1; CDR3 protein: CASSLRGGVTYEQYF; CDR3 DNA: TGCGCCAGCAGCCTCCGTGGGGGCGTCACCTACGAGCAGTACTTC
J gene: TRBJ2-3; CDR3 length: 13; clone size: -; D gene: -; V gene: TRBV7-2; CDR3 protein: CASSLGGKDTQYF; CDR3 DNA: TGTGCCAGCAGCTTAGGGGGCAAAGATACGCAGTATTTT
J gene: TRBJ2-2; CDR3 length: 16; clone size: -; D gene: -; V gene: TRBV27; CDR3 protein: CASSLTTGRGTGELFF; CDR3 DNA: TGTGCCAGCAGTTTGACGACAGGTCGGGGCACCGGGGAGCTGTTTTTT
J gene: TRBJ1-4; CDR3 length: 15; clone size: -; D gene: -; V gene: TRBV6-5; CDR3 protein: CASSRRGGAGEKLFF; CDR3 DNA: TGTGCCAGCAGTCGTAGGGGGGGGGCGGGTGAAAAACTGTTTTTT
J gene: TRBJ1-2; CDR3 length: 15; clone size: once; D gene: -; V gene: TRBV4-3; CDR3 protein: CASSQDGVGDYGYTF; CDR3 DNA: TGCGCCAGCAGCCAAGATGGGGTGGGAGACTATGGCTACACCTTC
J gene: TRBJ2-2; CDR3 length: 16; clone size: -; D gene: -; V gene: TRBV21-1; CDR3 protein: CASSKVPEEITGELFF; CDR3 DNA: TGTGCCAGCAGCAAAGTTCCGGAGGAAATCACCGGGGAGCTGTTTTTT
J gene: TRBJ1-1; CDR3 length: 15; clone size: -; D gene: -; V gene: TRBV7-2; CDR3 protein: CASSLRSSGSAEAFF; CDR3 DNA: TGTGCCAGCAGCTTAAGGTCGTCAGGGTCGGCTGAAGCTTTCTTT
J gene: TRBJ2-7; CDR3 length: 17; clone size: -; D gene: -; V gene: TRBV5-4; CDR3 protein: CASSFGWRSLSSYEQYF; CDR3 DNA: TGTGCCAGCAGCTTTGGGTGGAGATCCTTGAGCTCCTACGAGCAGTACTTC
J gene: TRBJ1-1; CDR3 length: 13; clone size: -; D gene: -; V gene: TRBV19; CDR3 protein: CASSIVAETEAFF; CDR3 DNA: TGTGCCAGTAGTATAGTGGCGGAGACTGAAGCTTTCTTT
J gene: TRBJ1-5; CDR3 length: 16; clone size: -; D gene: TRBD1; V gene: TRBV5-6; CDR3 protein: CASSHWTGGMNQPQHF; CDR3 DNA: TGTGCCAGCAGCCACTGGACAGGGGGTATGAATCAGCCCCAGCATTTT
J gene: TRBJ2-7; CDR3 length: 11; clone size: once; D gene: -; V gene: TRBV27; CDR3 protein: CASSFGLEQYF; CDR3 DNA: TGTGCCAGCAGTTTCGGTTTAGAGCAGTACTTC
J gene: TRBJ2-1; CDR3 length: 14; clone size: -; D gene: TRBD2; V gene: TRBV7-3; CDR3 protein: CASSLTSGRVEQFF; CDR3 DNA: TGTGCCAGCAGCCTCACTAGCGGGAGGGTAGAGCAGTTCTTC
J gene: TRBJ2-2; CDR3 length: 15; clone size: once; D gene: -; V gene: TRBV19; CDR3 protein: CASSIQGLNTGELFF; CDR3 DNA: TGTGCCAGTAGTATCCAGGGTCTTAACACCGGGGAGCTGTTTTTT
J gene: TRBJ2-7; CDR3 length: 14; clone size: -; D gene: -; V gene: TRBV6-2/TRBV6-3; CDR3 protein: CASSEIFRESEQYF; CDR3 DNA: TGTGCCAGCAGTGAGATCTTCCGGGAATCCGAGCAGTACTTC
J gene: TRBJ2-7; CDR3 length: 15; clone size: -; D gene: TRBD2; V gene: TRBV9; CDR3 protein: CASSEGLADSYEQYF; CDR3 DNA: TGTGCCAGCAGCGAGGGACTAGCGGACTCCTACGAGCAGTACTTC
J gene: TRBJ1-2; CDR3 length: 14; clone size: -; D gene: -; V gene: TRBV11-2; CDR3 protein: CASSLETGPYGYTF; CDR3 DNA: TGTGCCAGCAGCTTAGAGACAGGCCCCTATGGCTACACCTTC
J gene: TRBJ1-2; CDR3 length: 17; clone size: -; D gene: TRBD1; V gene: TRBV4-3; CDR3 protein: CASSQHPSGGSDYGYTF; CDR3 DNA: TGCGCCAGCAGCCAACATCCCTCAGGGGGCTCTGACTATGGCTACACCTTC
J gene: TRBJ2-6; CDR3 length: 17; clone size: -; D gene: -; V gene: TRBV4-3; CDR3 protein: CASSHFPPDRGANVLTF; CDR3 DNA: TGCGCCAGCAGCCATTTTCCTCCCGATCGGGGGGCCAACGTCCTGACTTTC
J gene: TRBJ1-4; CDR3 length: 14; clone size: -; D gene: TRBD1; V gene: TRBV2; CDR3 protein: CASSEDRGREKLFF; CDR3 DNA: TGTGCCAGCAGCGAGGACAGGGGCAGGGAAAAACTGTTTTTT
J gene: TRBJ2-2; CDR3 length: 15; clone size: -; D gene: TRBD1; V gene: TRBV27; CDR3 protein: CASRPGQGYTGELFF; CDR3 DNA: TGTGCCAGCAGGCCGGGACAGGGATACACCGGGGAGCTGTTTTTT
J gene: TRBJ2-7; CDR3 length: 12; clone size: -; D gene: -; V gene: TRBV25-1; CDR3 protein: CASSESPYEQYF; CDR3 DNA: TGTGCCAGCAGTGAAAGCCCCTACGAGCAGTACTTC
J gene: TRBJ1-2; CDR3 length: 14; clone size: -; D gene: TRBD1; V gene: TRBV3-1/TRBV3-2; CDR3 protein: CASSQDRGTYGYTF; CDR3 DNA: TGTGCCAGCAGCCAAGACAGGGGGACCTATGGCTACACCTTC
J gene: TRBJ2-5; CDR3 length: 15; clone size: -; D gene: -; V gene: TRBV5-1; CDR3 protein: CASSLGSAYQETQYF; CDR3 DNA: TGCGCCAGCAGCTTGGGCTCTGCGTACCAAGAGACCCAGTACTTC
J gene: TRBJ1-1; CDR3 length: 13; clone size: -; D gene: -; V gene: TRBV30; CDR3 protein: CAWSKQAYTEAFF; CDR3 DNA: TGTGCCTGGAGTAAACAGGCGTACACTGAAGCTTTCTTT
J gene: TRBJ1-4; CDR3 length: 15; clone size: -; D gene: TRBD1; V gene: TRBV7-8; CDR3 protein: CASSTRTGVVEKLFF; CDR3 DNA: TGTGCCAGCAGCACGCGAACAGGGGTGGTTGAAAAACTGTTTTTT
J gene: TRBJ2-3; CDR3 length: 14; clone size: few; D gene: -; V gene: TRBV28; CDR3 protein: CASSLATRTDTQYF; CDR3 DNA: TGTGCCAGCAGTCTAGCGACACGCACAGATACGCAGTATTTT
J gene: TRBJ2-1; CDR3 length: 13; clone size: -; D gene: -; V gene: TRBV11-1; CDR3 protein: CASSFVATHEQFF; CDR3 DNA: TGTGCCAGCAGCTTCGTAGCGACCCATGAGCAGTTCTTC
J gene: TRBJ2-1; CDR3 length: 15; clone size: -; D gene: TRBD2; V gene: TRBV7-2; CDR3 protein: CASRLAGESYNEQFF; CDR3 DNA: TGTGCCAGCCGACTAGCGGGAGAGTCCTACAATGAGCAGTTCTTC
J gene: TRBJ1-2; CDR3 length: 13; clone size: -; D gene: -; V gene: TRBV14; CDR3 protein: CASSTPLLYGYTF; CDR3 DNA: TGTGCCAGCAGCACCCCTCTCCTATATGGCTACACCTTC
J gene: TRBJ2-3; CDR3 length: 19; clone size: -; D gene: -; V gene: TRBV4-2; CDR3 protein: CASSQDSTRVAPHTDTQYF; CDR3 DNA: TGTGCCAGCAGCCAAGATTCGACTAGGGTAGCCCCTCACACAGATACGCAGTATTTT
J gene: TRBJ2-7; CDR3 length: 14; clone size: -; D gene: TRBD2; V gene: TRBV7-2; CDR3 protein: CASSPLAGRYEQYF; CDR3 DNA: TGTGCCAGCAGCCCCCTAGCGGGACGCTACGAGCAGTACTTC
J gene: TRBJ2-6; CDR3 length: 18; clone size: -; D gene: TRBD1; V gene: TRBV28; CDR3 protein: CASSLMGQGTSGANVLTF; CDR3 DNA: TGTGCCAGCAGTTTAATGGGACAGGGGACCTCTGGGGCCAACGTCCTGACTTTC
J gene: TRBJ1-3; CDR3 length: 18; clone size: -; D gene: -; V gene: TRBV6-2/TRBV6-3; CDR3 protein: CASIPRHLPLSSGNTIYF; CDR3 DNA: TGTGCCAGCATCCCGAGACACCTCCCTCTCAGCTCTGGAAACACCATATATTTT
J gene: TRBJ2-7; CDR3 length: 15; clone size: -; D gene: TRBD2; V gene: TRBV4-3; CDR3 protein: CASSQALAGYYEQYF; CDR3 DNA: TGCGCCAGCAGCCAAGCGCTAGCGGGGTACTACGAGCAGTACTTC
J gene: TRBJ1-1; CDR3 length: 17; clone size: -; D gene: -; V gene: TRBV7-9; CDR3 protein: CASSLGRGAFENTEAFF; CDR3 DNA: TGTGCCAGCAGCTTAGGTCGGGGGGCCTTTGAGAACACTGAAGCTTTCTTT
J gene: TRBJ2-5; CDR3 length: 10; clone size: -; D gene: -; V gene: TRBV5-3; CDR3 protein: CARTPLARYF; CDR3 DNA: TGTGCCAGAACCCCGCTAGCCCGTTACTTC
J gene: TRBJ1-1; CDR3 length: 14; clone size: few; D gene: -; V gene: TRBV5-4; CDR3 protein: CASSPTGMNTEAFF; CDR3 DNA: TGTGCCAGCAGCCCAACAGGGATGAACACTGAAGCTTTCTTT
J gene: TRBJ2-7; CDR3 length: 18; clone size: -; D gene: TRBD2; V gene: TRBV7-2; CDR3 protein: CASSTRLAGGPLLYEQYF; CDR3 DNA: TGTGCCAGCAGCACACGACTAGCGGGAGGGCCCTTGCTCTACGAGCAGTACTTC
J gene: TRBJ1-6; CDR3 length: 16; clone size: once; D gene: -; V gene: TRBV4-1; CDR3 protein: CASSFQDRTAESPLHF; CDR3 DNA: TGCGCCAGCAGCTTCCAGGATCGGACAGCTGAATCACCCCTCCACTTT
J gene: TRBJ2-6; CDR3 length: 14; clone size: -; D gene: -; V gene: TRBV5-6; CDR3 protein: CASSLVAGANVLTF; CDR3 DNA: TGTGCCAGCAGCTTGGTCGCGGGGGCCAACGTCCTGACTTTC
J gene: TRBJ1-1; CDR3 length: 13; clone size: -; D gene: -; V gene: TRBV18; CDR3 protein: CASSPAENNEAFF; CDR3 DNA: TGTGCCAGCTCACCAGCGGAGAACAATGAAGCTTTCTTT
J gene: TRBJ2-3; CDR3 length: 11; clone size: -; D gene: -; V gene: TRBV6-5; CDR3 protein: CASSRLNTQYF; CDR3 DNA: TGTGCCAGCAGCAGACTAAATACGCAGTATTTT
J gene: TRBJ2-3; CDR3 length: 15; clone size: -; D gene: TRBD2; V gene: TRBV6-5; CDR3 protein: CASSYSSSGGDTQYF; CDR3 DNA: TGTGCCAGCAGTTACTCGTCTAGCGGGGGTGATACGCAGTATTTT
J gene: TRBJ1-2; CDR3 length: 14; clone size: -; D gene: -; V gene: TRBV29-1; CDR3 protein: CSVGGAHSNYGYTF; CDR3 DNA: TGCAGCGTGGGGGGGGCCCATTCTAACTATGGCTACACCTTC
J gene: TRBJ1-1; CDR3 length: 15; clone size: -; D gene: -; V gene: TRBV7-9; CDR3 protein: CASSFDIQANTEAFF; CDR3 DNA: TGTGCCAGCAGCTTCGACATACAGGCGAACACTGAAGCTTTCTTT
J gene: TRBJ2-2; CDR3 length: 16; clone size: -; D gene: TRBD1; V gene: TRBV30; CDR3 protein: CAWSAPYRGRVGELFF; CDR3 DNA: TGTGCCTGGAGTGCGCCTTACAGGGGGCGGGTCGGGGAGCTGTTTTTT
J gene: TRBJ2-1; CDR3 length: 15; clone size: -; D gene: TRBD1; V gene: TRBV19; CDR3 protein: CASSRQGSSYNEQFF; CDR3 DNA: TGTGCCAGTAGCCGACAGGGGAGCTCCTACAATGAGCAGTTCTTC
J gene: TRBJ2-3; CDR3 length: 15; clone size: -; D gene: TRBD2; V gene: TRBV6-6; CDR3 protein: CASRSSGSLTDTQYF; CDR3 DNA: TGTGCCAGCAGGAGTAGCGGGAGTTTAACAGATACGCAGTATTTT
J gene: TRBJ2-7; CDR3 length: 16; clone size: -; D gene: TRBD1; V gene: TRBV10-1; CDR3 protein: CASSESKKGARYEQYF; CDR3 DNA: TGCGCCAGCAGTGAGTCGAAAAAGGGGGCGAGGTACGAGCAGTACTTC
J gene: TRBJ2-7; CDR3 length: 15; clone size: once; D gene: TRBD2; V gene: TRBV6-5; CDR3 protein: CASSGTSGLTYEQYF; CDR3 DNA: TGTGCCAGCAGCGGGACTAGCGGGCTAACCTACGAGCAGTACTTC
J gene: TRBJ1-1; CDR3 length: 13; clone size: once; D gene: TRBD1; V gene: TRBV19; CDR3 protein: CASNGQGGTEAFF; CDR3 DNA: TGTGCCAGTAACGGACAGGGGGGAACTGAAGCTTTCTTT
J gene: TRBJ1-1; CDR3 length: 16; clone size: -; D gene: TRBD1; V gene: TRBV5-4; CDR3 protein: CASSLPPGQSHSEAFF; CDR3 DNA: TGTGCCAGCAGCCTACCTCCGGGACAGTCGCACTCTGAAGCTTTCTTT
J gene: TRBJ1-1; CDR3 length: 14; clone size: once; D gene: -; V gene: TRBV4-3; CDR3 protein: CASSQDQGNTEAFF; CDR3 DNA: TGCGCCAGCAGCCAAGATCAGGGAAACACTGAAGCTTTCTTT
J gene: TRBJ2-7; CDR3 length: 20; clone size: -; D gene: -; V gene: TRBV24-1; CDR3 protein: CATSDFGGRVESRVTYEQYF; CDR3 DNA: TGTGCCACCAGTGATTTTGGGGGCAGGGTGGAATCACGGGTAACTTACGAGCAGTACTTC
J gene: TRBJ2-7; CDR3 length: 15; clone size: -; D gene: TRBD2; V gene: TRBV24-1; CDR3 protein: CATSGSFSGTSEQYF; CDR3 DNA: TGTGCCACCAGTGGCTCTTTTAGCGGGACGAGTGAGCAGTACTTC
J gene: TRBJ2-7; CDR3 length: 11; clone size: -; D gene: -; V gene: TRBV27; CDR3 protein: CASSSSYEQYF; CDR3 DNA: TGTGCCAGCAGTTCTTCCTACGAGCAGTACTTC